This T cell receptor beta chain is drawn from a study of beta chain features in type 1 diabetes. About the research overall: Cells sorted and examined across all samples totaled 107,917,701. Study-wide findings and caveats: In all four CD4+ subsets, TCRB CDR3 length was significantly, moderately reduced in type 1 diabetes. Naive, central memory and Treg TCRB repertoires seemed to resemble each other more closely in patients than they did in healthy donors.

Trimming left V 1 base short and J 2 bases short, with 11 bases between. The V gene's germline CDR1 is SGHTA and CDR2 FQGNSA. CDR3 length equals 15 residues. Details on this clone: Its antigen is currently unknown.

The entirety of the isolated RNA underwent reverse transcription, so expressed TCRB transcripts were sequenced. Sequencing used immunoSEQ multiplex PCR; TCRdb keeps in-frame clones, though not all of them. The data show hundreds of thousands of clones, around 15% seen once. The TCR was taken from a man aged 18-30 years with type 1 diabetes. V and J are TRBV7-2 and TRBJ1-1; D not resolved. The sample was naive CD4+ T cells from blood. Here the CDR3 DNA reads TGTGCCAGCAGCTTAGAGTCCCAGGCTAACACTGAAGCTTTCTTT. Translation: CASSLESQANTEAFF.